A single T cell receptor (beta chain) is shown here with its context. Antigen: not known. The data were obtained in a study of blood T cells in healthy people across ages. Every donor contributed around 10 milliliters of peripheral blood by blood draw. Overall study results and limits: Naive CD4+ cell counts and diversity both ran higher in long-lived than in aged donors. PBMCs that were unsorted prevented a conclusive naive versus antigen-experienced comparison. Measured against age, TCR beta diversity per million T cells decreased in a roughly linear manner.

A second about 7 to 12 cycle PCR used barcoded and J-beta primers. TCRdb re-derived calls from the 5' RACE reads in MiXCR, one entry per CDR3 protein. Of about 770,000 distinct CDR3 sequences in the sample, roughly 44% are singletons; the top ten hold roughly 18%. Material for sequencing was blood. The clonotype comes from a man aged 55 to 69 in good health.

In DNA form, the CDR3 reads TGTGCCAGCAGCTTATATGGGGACAGGGCCTACGAGCAGTACTTC. Protein sequence: CASSLYGDRAYEQYF. The V call is TRBV11-3, the J call TRBJ2-7, with 9 bases fitting TRBD1. This CDR3 comprises 15 residues. Germline V gene lookup returns CDR1 SGHNT and CDR2 YENEEA. Trimming removed 2 bases from V and 2 bases from J; junction bases left unmatched: 4.